Listed below are T cell receptor beta chains from one sample, sequenced in a study of CD8+CD57+ T cells in acquired aplastic anemia. TCRdb fed the reads into MiXCR, producing one record per CDR3 protein. The sample records approximately 130,000 distinct CDR3 sequences, approximately 61% being singletons. Sequencing used sorted CD4+, CD8+, or CD8+CD57+ T cells (not recorded which) from PBMCs. These receptors all come from a human donor with aplastic anemia. The CDR3 runs from the conserved cysteine through the conserved F or W. D genes are given only for firm matches. Size is omitted from some rows. Given values are once, few, many or a class for expanded clones.

TRBJ2-7	many	TRBV19	NA	TGTGCCAGTAGTATATCCGACCGGGGACGAGAGCAGTACTTC	CASSISDRGREQYF
TRBJ2-1	NA	TRBV7-6	NA	TGTGCCAGCAGCTTATCCAGGATGGATGAGCAGTTCTTC	CASSLSRMDEQFF
TRBJ2-6	NA	TRBV10-3	NA	TGTGCCATCAGTGAGTCTAACTCTGGGGCCAACGTCCTGACTTTC	CAISESNSGANVLTF
TRBJ2-1	NA	TRBV12-3/TRBV12-4	TRBD2	TGTGCCAGGGTCTTCGGCCTAGCGGGGGGGCGATCTATCAATGAGCAGTTCTTC	CARVFGLAGGRSINEQFF
TRBJ1-3	NA	TRBV20-1	NA	TGCAGTGCGCCAAGCTCTGGAAACACCATATATTTT	CSAPSSGNTIYF
TRBJ2-1	NA	TRBV15	TRBD2	TGTGCCACCAGCAGAGATCGCGGGGGGTACAACGAGCAGTTCTTC	CATSRDRGGYNEQFF
TRBJ2-7	NA	TRBV7-6	TRBD2	TGTGCCAGCAGTGCGGGGGGAGGCTACGAGCAGTACTTC	CASSAGGGYEQYF
TRBJ1-2	few	TRBV19	TRBD1	TGTGCCAGTTGGGACAGGGGCGCTAACTATGGCTACACCTTC	CASWDRGANYGYTF
TRBJ1-6	NA	TRBV5-4	NA	TGTGCCAGCAGCTTTACAGAAGGGAACTTCCACTTT	CASSFTEGNFHF
TRBJ2-7	few	TRBV7-9	NA	TGTGCCAGCAGCCGTACTGATACCTACGAGCAGTACTTC	CASSRTDTYEQYF
TRBJ1-1	NA	TRBV24-1	NA	TGTGCCACCAAAACAGGGACTGAAGCTTTCTTT	CATKTGTEAFF
TRBJ2-2	NA	TRBV29-1	TRBD2	TGCAGCGTAGAGCGGGGGGGCGGAATTATTATTGGGGAGCTGTTTTTT	CSVERGGGIIIGELFF
TRBJ2-1	NA	TRBV27	NA	TGTGCCAGCAGTCCCCGGATGGACAATGAGCAGTTCTTC	CASSPRMDNEQFF
TRBJ1-5	NA	TRBV27	TRBD1	TGTGCCAGCAGTTTAAAGGGGGACAGGGGATATAGCAATCAGCCCCAGCATTTT	CASSLKGDRGYSNQPQHF
TRBJ2-5	many	TRBV5-6	TRBD2	TGTGCCAGCAGCGGGGGACTAGCGGGTTGGGAGACCCAGTACTTC	CASSGGLAGWETQYF
TRBJ2-1	NA	TRBV7-8	TRBD1	TGTGCCAGCAGCTCGGGACAGAACAATGAGCAGTTCTTC	CASSSGQNNEQFF
TRBJ2-7	NA	TRBV15	TRBD1	TGTGCCACCAGCAGGGGCAGGGGGCTGGGCTACGAGCAGTACTTC	CATSRGRGLGYEQYF
TRBJ1-1	NA	TRBV19	NA	TGTGCCAGTAGTATAGGTATAATAACTGAAGCTTTCTTT	CASSIGIITEAFF
TRBJ1-2	few	TRBV25-1	NA	TGTGCCAGTAGTCCGACGGGTCCGGGCTATGGCTACACCTTC	CASSPTGPGYGYTF
TRBJ1-1	many	TRBV25-1	NA	TGTGCCAGCAGTGATCTAACCCAGGGGTGGGGCACTGAAGCTTTCTTT	CASSDLTQGWGTEAFF
TRBJ1-5	NA	TRBV12-3/TRBV12-4	NA	TGTGCCAGCAGTGACCGGACAGCGAATCAGCCCCAGCATTTT	CASSDRTANQPQHF
TRBJ1-1	NA	TRBV20-1	NA	TGCAGTGCCCACGTCGCAGGCGCGAACACTGAAGCTTTCTTT	CSAHVAGANTEAFF
TRBJ2-7	few	TRBV10-3	NA	TGTGCCATCAGTGACGAGACGGGCTCCTACGAGCAGTACTTC	CAISDETGSYEQYF
TRBJ2-7	NA	TRBV15	TRBD1	TGTGCCACCAGCAGGGACAGGGGACAGGAGCAGTACTTC	CATSRDRGQEQYF
TRBJ2-3	NA	TRBV20-1	TRBD2	TGCAGTGCTAGATTAGCGGGAGGCACAGATACGCAGTATTTT	CSARLAGGTDTQYF
TRBJ2-7	NA	TRBV5-8	TRBD1	TGTGCCAGCACCCCGGACAGGAGAGAATCCTACGAGCAGTACTTC	CASTPDRRESYEQYF
TRBJ1-2	NA	TRBV20-1	NA	TGCAGTGCTAGACAAAACTATGGCTACACCTTC	CSARQNYGYTF
TRBJ2-5	NA	TRBV7-2	TRBD1	TGTGCCAGCAGCCCAGACAGGGGTCAGGAGACCCAGTACTTC	CASSPDRGQETQYF